Presented here are 9 T cell receptor beta chains from one specimen sequenced in a study of blood T cell repertoires in COVID-19. TCRdb keeps only in-frame clones here, not all; method: immunoSEQ multiplex PCR. The table records about 42,000 clones, around nine tenths of them present only once. Sequencing used peripheral blood. These receptors all stem from a human donor in a cohort sampled during active COVID-19.

This rearrangement joins TRBV3-1 (or the pseudogene TRBV3-2) to TRBJ2-5; D remains unclear. Germline CDR1 is LGHDT and CDR2 is YNNKEL (reference sequence). The V end was cut by 1 base, the J end by 5 bases, with 11 bases between. This CDR3 comprises 14 residues. The CDR3 DNA follows: TGTGCCAGCAGCCAAGCTAGTGGAATGGAGACCCAGTACTTC. It encodes CASSQASGMETQYF.

This clone has only one observation. The chain recombines TRBV27 with TRBJ1-2; 8 nucleotides line up with TRBD1. Germline trimming cut 6 bases from V and 4 bases from J; bases unmatched to any gene: 7. In germline, CDR1 is MNHEY, CDR2 SMNVEV (reference sequence). This CDR3 has 14 residues. CDR3 bases: TGTGCCAGCAGAGACACAGGGGGGTCCTATGGCTACACCTTC. Protein product: CASRDTGGSYGYTF.

CDR3 nucleotides: TGCGCCAGCAGCCAAGATCGAGAAAGCTCTGGGGCCAACGTCCTGACTTTC. Its translation: CASSQDRESSGANVLTF. V and J are TRBV4-3 and TRBJ2-6; D not resolved. This CDR3 contains 17 residues. CDR1 is LGHNA, CDR2 YSLEER, per germline. The V end was cut by 0 bases, the J end by 0 bases, with 9 bases between.

This chain links TRBV7-9 with TRBJ1-1; 10 bases fit TRBD1. This CDR3 is 15 amino acids long. CDR1 is SEHNR, CDR2 FQNEAQ, per germline (reference sequence). The junction had 5 bases not matched to a gene; V was cut back by 1 base and J by 6 bases. CDR3 DNA: TGTGCCAGCAGCTTAGGGACAGGGGGGACGGCTGAAGCTTTCTTT. As protein: CASSLGTGGTAEAFF.

The genes are TRBV7-9 and TRBJ2-1, with 11 bases fitting TRBD1. The CDR3 has 16 amino acids. Germline-derived CDR1 and CDR2 are SEHNR and FQNEAQ (reference sequence). Unmatched junction bases numbered 6, after V lost 1 base and J lost 7 bases. The CDR3 DNA reads TGTGCCAGCAGCTTAGTTGGACAGGGGGCAAGAAATGAGCAGTTCTTC. Translation gives CASSLVGQGARNEQFF.

The J gene is TRBJ2-7, the V gene TRBV19; D is possibly TRBD2 (6 bases). Looked up from germline, CDR1 is LNHDA and CDR2 is SQIVND (reference sequence). V lost 1 base, J lost 1 base, and 17 bases lay in between. The CDR3 loop spans 17 amino acids. For the CDR3, the DNA is TGTGCCAGTAGTATAGTCCCGCCGGGAGAAAGGTCCTACGAGCAGTACTTC. It encodes CASSIVPPGERSYEQYF.

The J gene is TRBJ1-5, the V gene TRBV2, with TRBD1 identical over 10 bases. The CDR3 has 15 amino acids. Per germline, CDR1 SNHLY and CDR2 FYNNEI. After removal of 3 bases from V and 4 bases from J, the junction contained 3 bases not matched to a gene. CDR3 sequence (DNA): TGTGCCAGCAGTGATCGGGGACAGGGGAATCAGCCCCAGCATTTT. This codes for CASSDRGQGNQPQHF.

V usage is TRBV7-2 and J usage is TRBJ1-1, with D maybe TRBD1 (6 bases). Germline V gene lookup returns CDR1 SGHTA and CDR2 FQGNSA. The V gene lost 3 bases and the J gene lost 6 bases, with 14 bases spanning the gap. The CDR3 extends over 14 amino acids. The CDR3 loop is CASSFAGAWAEAFF. The CDR3 DNA sequence: TGTGCCAGCAGCTTTGCGGGGGCGTGGGCTGAAGCTTTCTTT. The full variable domain, rest sourced from reference TRBV7-2 and TRBJ1-1, is GAGVSQSPSNKVTEKGKDVELRCDPISGHTALYWYRQSLGQGLEFLIYFQGNSAPDKSGLPSDRFSAERTGGSVSTLTIQRTQQEDSAVYLCASSFAGAWAEAFFGQGTRLTVV.

V gene TRBV5-1 combines with J gene TRBJ2-7; 11 bases map to TRBD2. This CDR3 is built from 15 residues. Losses at the gene ends were 0 bases for V and 3 bases for J; bases not matched to a gene: 2. In germline, CDR1 is SGHRS, CDR2 YFSETQ. This CDR3 reads CASSLELAGVYEQYF. CDR3 DNA: TGCGCCAGCAGCTTGGAACTAGCGGGGGTCTACGAGCAGTACTTC.